Below, 2 T cell receptor beta chains from the same sample are listed, as sequenced in a study of cytotoxic CD8 clonotypes in ibrutinib-treated CLL. Clones were read by immunoSEQ multiplex PCR, and TCRdb kept only the in-frame ones, dropping some. The profile shows 130,000 or so clones, approximately 75% of them singletons. This specimen consisted of PBMCs, obtained after 12 months of ibrutinib treatment. Every receptor here comes from a human donor with chronic lymphocytic leukemia.

J is TRBJ1-2 and V is TRBV28; no reliable D call. V dropped 6 bases and J dropped 0 bases, with 11 bases sitting between them. Looked up from germline, CDR1 is MDHEN and CDR2 is SYDVKM. The CDR3 has 14 residues. CDR3 DNA sequence: TGTGCCAGCAGGTGGGCGGGGACTAACTATGGCTACACCTTC. Amino acids: CASRWAGTNYGYTF.

V and J are TRBV19 and TRBJ1-6; no clear D. There are 15 residues in the CDR3. Germline V gene lookup returns CDR1 LNHDA and CDR2 SQIVND (reference sequence). The V end lost 1 base, the J end lost 10 bases, and 14 bases lay between the germline ends. The CDR3: CASSIVGGVGSPLHF. CDR3 in DNA: TGTGCCAGTAGTATAGTTGGCGGGGTCGGGTCACCCCTCCACTTT.